This passage covers 20 T cell receptor beta chains from one sample sequenced in a study of T-cell reconstitution after alpha-beta-depleted transplantation in children. For TCRbeta, the library was prepared with unique molecular identifiers. TCRdb redid the calling of the PCR reads with MiXCR, one entry per CDR3 protein. The table includes approximately 520,000 distinct CDR3 sequences, approximately 29% detected once. This specimen consisted of PBMCs from the stem cell graft donor, obtained from the stem cell graft. These receptors came from a human donor who donated a stem cell graft to a child with aplastic anemia.

The chain joins TRBV5-5 to TRBJ2-3; unclear D gene. Trimming removed 1 base at V and 2 bases at J, with 5 bases between. The CDR3 contains 13 residues. Germline CDR1 reads SGHKS; CDR2 reads YYEKEE (reference sequence). CDR3 in amino acids: CASSLRPTDTQYF. The CDR3, as DNA: TGTGCCAGCAGCTTGAGGCCCACAGATACGCAGTATTTT.

This chain joins TRBV20-1 and TRBJ2-1, with 7 bases that match TRBD2. The germline gives CDR1 DFQATT, CDR2 SNEGSKA (reference sequence). V dropped 1 base and J dropped 5; count of bases not matched to a gene: 5. This CDR3 is built from 14 residues. In nucleotides, the CDR3 is TGCAGTGCTAGAGGACTAGCAGCCGACAATGAGCAGTTCTTC. Its translation is CSARGLAADNEQFF.

This chain uses TRBV7-6 with TRBJ1-2; D remains unclear. In germline, CDR1 is SGHVS, CDR2 FNYEAQ. The CDR3 extends over 12 amino acids. The V end was cut by 6 bases, the J end by 4 bases, with 9 bases between. The CDR3 loop is CASSLPGYGYTF. CDR3 nucleotides: TGTGCCAGCAGTTTGCCCGGCTATGGCTACACCTTC.

The rearrangement uses TRBV20-1 and TRBJ2-3, with 10 bases aligning to TRBD2. Losses at the gene ends were 5 bases for V and 0 bases for J; bases not matched to a gene: 5. The length of the CDR3 is 15 residues. The germline V gene has CDR1 DFQATT and CDR2 SNEGSKA (reference sequence). CDR3: CSAPTSGVSTDTQYF. The CDR3 coding sequence is TGCAGTGCTCCAACTAGCGGGGTTAGCACAGATACGCAGTATTTT.

The rearrangement links TRBV27 to TRBJ2-3; D not resolved. This CDR3 spans 15 amino acids. Germline V gene data show CDR1 as MNHEY and CDR2 as SMNVEV (reference sequence). V lost 2 bases and J 0 bases, leaving 9 bases between the germline ends. CDR3 sequence (DNA): TGTGCCAGCAGTTTAGGGTACAGAAGCACAGATACGCAGTATTTT. It codes for CASSLGYRSTDTQYF.

This clonotype was counted a few times. J is TRBJ2-5 and V is TRBV4-3, with D perhaps matching TRBD1 or TRBD2 (6 bases each). The CDR3 is 16 residues long. V was trimmed by 2 bases and J by 0 bases, leaving 13 bases between them. Germline V gene sequence: CDR1 LGHNA, CDR2 YSLEER. The CDR3 region is CASSQKGGPYQETQYF. As DNA, the CDR3 is TGCGCCAGCAGCCAAAAAGGGGGGCCGTACCAAGAGACCCAGTACTTC.

V usage is TRBV27 and J usage is TRBJ1-3, with D tentatively TRBD1 (5 bases). The CDR3 covers 15 residues. Germline-derived CDR1 and CDR2 are MNHEY and SMNVEV (reference sequence). V lost 6 bases and J 0 bases, leaving 12 bases between the germline ends. The CDR3 sequence: CASSRDASSGNTIYF. The CDR3 coding sequence is TGTGCCAGCAGCCGGGACGCCAGCTCTGGAAACACCATATATTTT.

The V gene is TRBV30, the J gene TRBJ1-4; D gene unclear. The CDR3 length is 12 residues. Germline values: CDR1 GTSNPN, CDR2 SVGIG (reference sequence). The V end was cut by 0 bases, the J end by 8 bases, with 7 bases between. The DNA of the CDR3 is TGTGCCTGGAGTGTTTTAGGCGAAAAACTGTTTTTT. It is translated as CAWSVLGEKLFF. The variable domain in full, with the rest retrieved from reference TRBV30 and TRBJ1-4, is SQTIHQWPATLVQPVGSPLSLECTVEGTSNPNLYWYRQAAGRGLQLLFYSVGIGQISSEVPQNLSASRPQDRQFILSSKKLLLSDSGFYLCAWSVLGEKLFFGSGTQLSVL.

This sequence joins TRBV29-1 and TRBJ1-2; no clear D. The CDR3 has 13 amino acids. Germline CDR1 is SQVTM and CDR2 is ANQGSEA. Trimming removed 4 bases at V and 2 bases at J, with 11 bases between. This chain's CDR3 is CSVGHPVNYGYTF. For the CDR3, the DNA is TGCAGCGTTGGTCATCCGGTCAACTATGGCTACACCTTC. Full variable domain (missing parts from reference TRBV29-1 and TRBJ1-2): SAVISQKPSRDICQRGTSLTIQCQVDSQVTMMFWYRQQPGQSLTLIATANQGSEATYESGFVIDKFPISRPNLTFSTLTVSNMSPEDSSIYLCSVGHPVNYGYTFGSGTRLTVV.

The V gene is TRBV21-1, the J gene TRBJ1-3; the table's TRBD1 call for D was not verified on the DNA. TRBV21-1 is labeled a pseudogene. This CDR3 has 16 residues. The CDR3 protein is CASSKVPGRAGNTIYF. The CDR3 DNA reads as TGTGCCAGCAGCAAAGTCCCGGGGAGGGCTGGAAACACCATATATTTT.

This clonotype was seen once. The chain is built from TRBV5-1 and TRBJ2-1; 8 bases map to TRBD2. Germline trimming cut 4 bases from V and 7 bases from J; bases unmatched to any gene: 13. This CDR3 comprises 16 residues. Germline lookup yields CDR1 SGHRS and CDR2 YFSETQ. CDR3 nucleotides: TGCGCCAGCAGCCGGAACAAAGCGGGAGATAATAATGAGCAGTTCTTC. Its translation is CASSRNKAGDNNEQFF.

This clonotype turned up a few times. The chain employs TRBV6-2 or TRBV6-3 and TRBJ1-1, with D maybe TRBD1 (5 bases). Germline CDR1 MNHEY, CDR2 SVGEGT. This CDR3 comprises 12 residues. The V end lost 5 bases, the J end lost 5 bases, and 9 bases lay between the germline ends. This CDR3 reads CASSRGRTEAFF. DNA for the CDR3: TGTGCCAGCAGTCGGGGACGGACTGAAGCTTTCTTT.

This clonotype was seen only a few times. The chain carries TRBV25-1 and TRBJ2-5, with 13 bases matching TRBD2. The junction had 4 bases not matched to a gene; V was cut back by 4 bases and J by 5 bases. Germline CDR1 MGHDK, CDR2 SYGVNS. The CDR3 sequence is 15 residues long. The CDR3 DNA sequence: TGTGCCAGCAGTGGACTAGCGGGAGGTATCGAGACCCAGTACTTC. Protein product: CASSGLAGGIETQYF.

The chain employs TRBV20-1 and TRBJ2-3; tentatively, D is TRBD2 (6 bases). This CDR3 region has 13 residues. With 5 bases removed from V and 6 bases from J, the gap between germline ends came to 15 bases. Germline values: CDR1 DFQATT, CDR2 SNEGSKA (reference sequence). The CDR3 DNA reads as TGCAGTGCTGAGGGACTCCGTGGGGATACGCAGTATTTT. Translated: CSAEGLRGDTQYF.

CDR3 sequence (DNA): TGTGCCAGCAGCCAAGAGAGGAGTACTGAGCAGTTCTTC. This translates into CASSQERSTEQFF. The chain carries TRBV3-1 and TRBJ2-1, with D unclear. Trimming took 0 bases from V and 9 from J, leaving 9 bases between them. The CDR3 length is 13 residues. Per germline, CDR1 LGHDT and CDR2 YNNKEL (reference sequence).

This chain connects TRBV24-1 to TRBJ2-1, with 8 bases fitting TRBD1. Germline V CDR1 and CDR2: KGHDR, SFDVKD. V was pared by 4 bases and J by 6 bases, with 10 bases of the junction left unmatched. This CDR3 comprises 16 residues. CDR3: CATSDQPRGPINEQFF. CDR3 DNA: TGTGCCACCAGTGACCAACCCAGGGGGCCCATCAATGAGCAGTTCTTC.

The chain carries TRBV7-9 and TRBJ1-2; D unresolved. Germline-derived CDR1 and CDR2 are SEHNR and FQNEAQ (reference sequence). Deletions cut 5 bases from V and 3 bases from J, with 13 bases between. CDR3 length: 14 residues. CDR3 residues: CASSPMTNYYGYTF. In nucleotides, the CDR3 is TGTGCCAGCAGCCCTATGACAAACTACTATGGCTACACCTTC.

This clonotype was picked up a small number of times. V and J are TRBV18 and TRBJ2-3; 11 nucleotides line up with TRBD2. This CDR3 region has 16 residues. J was trimmed by 3 bases and V by 6 bases; bases with no gene match: 8. The germline V gene has CDR1 KGHSH and CDR2 LQKENI. CDR3 sequence (DNA): TGTGCCAGCTCGCCAGTAGCGGGAGGGCTTACAGATACGCAGTATTTT. Protein sequence: CASSPVAGGLTDTQYF.

The V call is TRBV6-2 or TRBV6-3, the J call TRBJ2-7, with TRBD2 identical over 8 bases. Trimming removed 6 bases from V and 5 bases from J; junction bases left unmatched: 6. CDR3 size: 13 residues. Germline CDR1 reads MNHEY; CDR2 reads SVGEGT. The CDR3 here is CASRSPGGNEQYF. CDR3 nucleotides: TGTGCCAGCAGATCTCCGGGGGGGAACGAGCAGTACTTC.

This clonotype has a handful of counts. The chain recombines TRBV6-1 with TRBJ1-2, with TRBD1 identical over 8 bases. V was clipped by 6 bases and J by 3 bases; unmatched bases: 3. In germline, CDR1 is MNHNS, CDR2 SASEGT. This CDR3 contains 13 residues. CDR3 DNA sequence: TGTGCCAGCAGCAAGGGACAGGACTATGGCTACACCTTC. Encoded protein: CASSKGQDYGYTF.